These T cell receptor beta chains were read from a single sample in a study of vaccination effects on CD4 cells after COVID-19. The data were produced by immunoSEQ multiplex PCR, yet TCRdb's version contains in-frame clones alone and is incomplete. The sample holds 45,000 or so clones, 70% to 75% seen once. Their antigens remain unidentified. This specimen consisted of CD4+ T cells from PBMCs cultured without peptide, obtained before COVID-19 vaccination. The receptors were sampled from a human donor who had a prior SARS-CoV-2 infection. Both conserved end residues are part of each CDR3. The order of the fields is V gene, J gene, D gene, clone size, CDR3 DNA, CDR3 protein. A D gene is named only where the DNA matches it firmly. Clone size is shown for a subset of rows, as once, few, many or a class of expanded clone.

TRBV4-3,TRBJ2-5,TRBD2,-,TGCGCCAGCAGCCAAGGTACTAGCGCAGAGACCCAGTACTTC,CASSQGTSAETQYF
TRBV7-8,TRBJ1-2,-,few,TGTGCCAGCAGCTTAAAGGCCGCTGGACGAAGCGTGGCTAACTATGGCTACACCTTC,CASSLKAAGRSVANYGYTF
TRBV2,TRBJ2-5,TRBD1,-,TGTGCCAGCAGCGCAGAGACAGGGGCAGAGACCCAGTACTTC,CASSAETGAETQYF
TRBV27,TRBJ2-7,-,-,TGTGCCAGCAGTTTATGGGGTGGGCGGGGCGACGAGCAGTACTTC,CASSLWGGRGDEQYF
TRBV5-4,TRBJ1-2,-,few,TGTGCCAGCAGTCCGGACAGAAACTATGGCTACACCTTC,CASSPDRNYGYTF
TRBV18,TRBJ2-1,-,once,TGTGCCAGCTCACCACCGGCCTGGGCTAGAGATCACTACAATGAGCAGTTCTTC,CASSPPAWARDHYNEQFF
TRBV19,TRBJ1-6,TRBD1,-,TGTGCCAGTAGCCCCTGGGGGACAGGGAATTCACCCCTCCACTTT,CASSPWGTGNSPLHF
TRBV7-3,TRBJ2-2,TRBD2,-,TGTGCCAGCAGCCTCAGGCCAAGCGGGGCCGGGGAGCTGTTTTTT,CASSLRPSGAGELFF
TRBV23-1,TRBJ1-6,-,-,TGCGCCAGCAGTCAATCGGCCCGAAGCTCCTATAATTCACCCCTCCACTTT,CASSQSARSSYNSPLHF
TRBV7-8,TRBJ2-2,TRBD2,-,TGTGCCAGCAGCTTAGGGTTCGGGACTAGCGCGTCCGGGGAGCTGTTTTTT,CASSLGFGTSASGELFF
TRBV24-1,TRBJ2-1,TRBD2,-,TGTGCCACCAGTGATTCCGTATGGGGAGCGGGGAGCTCCTACAATGAGCAGTTCTTC,CATSDSVWGAGSSYNEQFF
TRBV5-1,TRBJ2-1,-,-,TGCGCCAGCAGCTTGGCCGGCCTCAATGAGCAGTTCTTC,CASSLAGLNEQFF
TRBV5-1,TRBJ2-7,-,once,TGCGCCAGCAGCTTGTCCCTCCCAGGAACCACTTCCTACGAGCAGTACTTC,CASSLSLPGTTSYEQYF
TRBV11-2,TRBJ2-1,-,-,TGTGCCAGCAGCTCCGGCGGGGAGCAGTTCTTC,CASSSGGEQFF
TRBV7-2,TRBJ2-3,TRBD2,-,TGTGCCAGCAGCCTCCACAACCCACTAGCGGGAGGGGCGGATACGCAGTATTTT,CASSLHNPLAGGADTQYF
TRBV20-1,TRBJ1-1,-,few,TGCAGTGCTAGAGACCTTGAAGCTTTCTTT,CSARDLEAFF
TRBV3-1/TRBV3-2,TRBJ2-1,-,-,TGTGCCAGCAGCCAAGATGCCTGGTCCTACAATGAGCAGTTCTTC,CASSQDAWSYNEQFF
TRBV9,TRBJ2-3,-,-,TGTGCCAGCAGCCCCTCCCGGGACTGGACCTTAGATACGCAGTATTTT,CASSPSRDWTLDTQYF
TRBV5-5,TRBJ2-7,-,-,TGTGCCAGCAGCTCCTTAACGAAGGCCTACGAGCAGTACTTC,CASSSLTKAYEQYF
TRBV10-3,TRBJ2-7,-,-,TGTGCCATCAGTGAGTTCCGATCCTCCTACGAGCAGTACTTC,CAISEFRSSYEQYF
TRBV7-3,TRBJ2-3,-,-,TGTGCCAGCAGCTTATCGCGGGGCTCCACAGATACGCAGTATTTT,CASSLSRGSTDTQYF
TRBV6-1,TRBJ1-1,-,-,TGTGCCAGCAGGGTTAAACAGGGTACTGAAGCTTTCTTT,CASRVKQGTEAFF
TRBV6-6,TRBJ1-6,TRBD1,-,TGTGCCAGCAGCCGGGACAGAAATTCACCCCTCCACTTT,CASSRDRNSPLHF
TRBV7-2,TRBJ2-1,TRBD1,once,TGTGCCAGCAGCAGGGGGACAGGGGTAGGCGAGCAGTTCTTC,CASSRGTGVGEQFF
TRBV20-1,TRBJ2-3,-,-,TGCAGTGCTAGTCGAGGGGGGAGCACAGATACGCAGTATTTT,CSASRGGSTDTQYF
TRBV10-3,TRBJ2-5,-,-,TGTGCCATCAGTGACCCTCCCCCTAACGGGGAGACCCAGTACTTC,CAISDPPPNGETQYF
TRBV7-2,TRBJ2-1,TRBD2,-,TGTGCCAGCAGCTTAGAAGCGGGGGCAATGCATGAGCAGTTCTTC,CASSLEAGAMHEQFF
TRBV4-1,TRBJ1-3,-,few,TGCGCCAGCAGCCGACAGGAGTATGGAAACACCATATATTTT,CASSRQEYGNTIYF
TRBV3-1/TRBV3-2,TRBJ1-6,-,-,TGTGCCAGCAGCCAAGACAAAAATTCACCCCTCCACTTT,CASSQDKNSPLHF
TRBV27,TRBJ1-1,-,once,TGTGCCAGCAGTTTATTGGACCGAAAGACTGAAGCTTTCTTT,CASSLLDRKTEAFF
TRBV12-3/TRBV12-4,TRBJ2-5,-,-,TGTGCCAGCAGTTTACGGCTAGTAGAGACCCAGTACTTC,CASSLRLVETQYF
TRBV3-1/TRBV3-2,TRBJ1-2,TRBD1,-,TGTGCCAGCAGCCAAGGATTTCGGGACAGGCTAGCTAACTATGGCTACACCTTC,CASSQGFRDRLANYGYTF
TRBV20-1,TRBJ1-3,-,-,TGCAGTGCTAGTGACCCAAGGGGCTCTGGAAACACCATATATTTT,CSASDPRGSGNTIYF
TRBV4-2,TRBJ1-1,TRBD1,-,TGTGCCAGCAGCTCCTCACAGGGGGCATTTACTGAAGCTTTCTTT,CASSSSQGAFTEAFF
TRBV6-6,TRBJ2-2,-,-,TGTGCCAGCAGTATACTCAAAACAACCGGGGAGCTGTTTTTT,CASSILKTTGELFF
TRBV30,TRBJ1-4,-,-,TGTGCCTGGAGTGTACAGGGATACCTGTTTTTT,CAWSVQGYLFF
TRBV4-1,TRBJ1-2,TRBD1,-,TGCGCCAGCAGCCAACCGGGACAGGGGGCCTTCTATGGCTACACCTTC,CASSQPGQGAFYGYTF
TRBV27,TRBJ2-1,TRBD1,few,TGTGCCAGCAGCCGGACAGGCTATAATGAGCAGTTCTTC,CASSRTGYNEQFF
TRBV30,TRBJ2-4,-,-,TGTGCCTGGAGAAGGGCCGGTTTAGCCAAAAACATTCAGTACTTC,CAWRRAGLAKNIQYF
TRBV30,TRBJ1-3,-,-,TGTGCCTGGAGTAGAGGGACTGGAAACACCATATATTTT,CAWSRGTGNTIYF